This TCR beta chain was profiled in a study of blood T cells in healthy people across ages. About the research overall: Roughly one uniquely barcoded beta molecule per two T cells was captured.

Approximately 9 milliliters was the volume of peripheral blood drawn from each donor. The study, taken as a whole, reports: Age advanced and TCR beta diversity per million T cells fell, roughly linearly.

Turning to this clonotype: Its antigen remains unidentified. Since a much larger clone is just one base distant, this may be a read error.

CDR3 length: 15 amino acids. CDR1 and CDR2 from the germline V gene are SGDLS and YYNGEE. V lost 3 bases and J 6 bases, leaving 16 bases between the germline ends. A J-beta primer mix and a sample-barcoded 5' primer were used in a second PCR of about 6 to 12 cycles. From the 5' RACE reads, TCRdb called clonotypes with MiXCR, one entry per CDR3 protein. Of 2 million or so distinct CDR3 sequences in the sample, around 50% are singletons; the top ten hold roughly 2.1%. This TCR was sampled from a middle-aged woman in good health. The chain recombines TRBV9 with TRBJ2-4, with D possibly being TRBD1 or TRBD2 (5 bases each). Material: blood. The CDR3 loop reads CASSAGLGRGNIQYF. Written as DNA, the CDR3 is TGTGCCAGCAGCGCCGGACTGGGAAGGGGAAACATTCAGTACTTC.